The source of this TCR beta chain is a study of cytomegalovirus exposure and HLA in healthy donors. CDR1 is SGHTA, CDR2 FQGNSA, per germline. The CDR3 contains 12 residues. Trimming shortened V by 3 bases and J by 9 bases, and 9 bases separated the two germline ends. About this clone itself: Its antigen remains unidentified.

Use of 60 Vbeta and 13 Jbeta primers characterized the PCR. TCRdb's copy holds only in-frame clones and misses some; the assay was immunoSEQ multiplex PCR. This sample carries under 200,000 clones, 82% of them seen once, and the ten largest clones take 7% to 9.5%. Study observations and caveats: In a later analysis, HLA-C alleles had the fewest associated TCRs, DRB1 alleles the most. High specificity and sensitivity for cytomegalovirus status were reported for the classifier.

The chain joins TRBV7-2 to TRBJ2-1, with a possible D match to TRBD2 (5 bases). The sample taken for sequencing was PBMCs. The origin of this receptor is a male donor in good health and CMV-seropositive. CDR3 nucleotides: TGTGCCAGCAGCTTCTCTAGCCGTGAGCAGTTCTTC. This sequence encodes CASSFSSREQFF. The full variable domain, rest sourced from reference TRBV7-2 and TRBJ2-1, is GAGVSQSPSNKVTEKGKDVELRCDPISGHTALYWYRQSLGQGLEFLIYFQGNSAPDKSGLPSDRFSAERTGGSVSTLTIQRTQQEDSAVYLCASSFSSREQFFGPGTRLTVL.